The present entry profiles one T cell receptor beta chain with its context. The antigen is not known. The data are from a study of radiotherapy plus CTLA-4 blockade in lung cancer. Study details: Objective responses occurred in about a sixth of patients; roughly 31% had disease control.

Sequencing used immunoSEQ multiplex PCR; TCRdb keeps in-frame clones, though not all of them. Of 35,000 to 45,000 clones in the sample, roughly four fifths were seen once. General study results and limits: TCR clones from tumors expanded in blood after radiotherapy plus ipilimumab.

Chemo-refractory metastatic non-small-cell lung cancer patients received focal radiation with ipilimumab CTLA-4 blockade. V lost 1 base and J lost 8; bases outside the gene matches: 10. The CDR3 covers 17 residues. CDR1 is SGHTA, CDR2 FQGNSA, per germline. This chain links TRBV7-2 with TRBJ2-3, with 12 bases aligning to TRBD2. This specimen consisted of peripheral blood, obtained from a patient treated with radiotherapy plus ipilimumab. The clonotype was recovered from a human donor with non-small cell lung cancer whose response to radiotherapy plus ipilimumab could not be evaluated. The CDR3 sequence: CASSLGASGGARGTQYF. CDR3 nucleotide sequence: TGTGCCAGCAGCTTAGGGGCTAGCGGGGGGGCTCGGGGTACGCAGTATTTT.